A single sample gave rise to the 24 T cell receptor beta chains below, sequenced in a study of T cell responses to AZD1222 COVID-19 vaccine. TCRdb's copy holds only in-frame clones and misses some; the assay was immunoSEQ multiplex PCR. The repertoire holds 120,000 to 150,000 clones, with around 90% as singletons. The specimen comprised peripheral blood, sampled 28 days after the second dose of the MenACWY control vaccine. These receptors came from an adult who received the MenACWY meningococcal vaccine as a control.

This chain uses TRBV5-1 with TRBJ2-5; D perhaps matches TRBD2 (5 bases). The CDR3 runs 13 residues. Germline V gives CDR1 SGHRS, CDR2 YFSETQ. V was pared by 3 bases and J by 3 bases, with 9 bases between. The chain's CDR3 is CASSSLGKETQYF. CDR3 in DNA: TGCGCCAGCAGCTCACTAGGGAAAGAGACCCAGTACTTC.

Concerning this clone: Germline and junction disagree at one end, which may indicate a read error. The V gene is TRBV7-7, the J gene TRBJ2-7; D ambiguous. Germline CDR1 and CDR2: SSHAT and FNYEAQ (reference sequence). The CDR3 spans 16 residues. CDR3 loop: CASSFNIGQSSYEQYF. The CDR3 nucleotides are TGTGCTAGCAGCTTTAACATCGGCCAAAGTTCCTACGAGCAGTACTTC. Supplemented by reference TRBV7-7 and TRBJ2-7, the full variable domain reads GAGVSQSPRYKVTKRGQDVTLRCDPISSHATLYWYQQALGQGPEFLTYFNYEAQPDKSGLPSDRFSAERPEGSISTLTIQRTEQRDSAMYRCASSFNIGQSSYEQYFGPGTRLTVT.

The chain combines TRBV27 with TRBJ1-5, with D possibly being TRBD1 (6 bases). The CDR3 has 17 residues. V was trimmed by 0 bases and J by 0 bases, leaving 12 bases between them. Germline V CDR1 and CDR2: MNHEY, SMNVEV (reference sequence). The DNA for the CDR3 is TGTGCCAGCAGTTTATCCGCCACAGGGACTAGCAATCAGCCCCAGCATTTT. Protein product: CASSLSATGTSNQPQHF.

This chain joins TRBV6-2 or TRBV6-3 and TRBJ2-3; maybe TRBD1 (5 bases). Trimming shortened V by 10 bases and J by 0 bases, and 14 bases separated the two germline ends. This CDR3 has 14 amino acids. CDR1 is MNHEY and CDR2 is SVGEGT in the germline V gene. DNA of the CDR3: TGTGCCACCAACCCAGGGCTTAGCACAGATACGCAGTATTTT. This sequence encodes CATNPGLSTDTQYF.

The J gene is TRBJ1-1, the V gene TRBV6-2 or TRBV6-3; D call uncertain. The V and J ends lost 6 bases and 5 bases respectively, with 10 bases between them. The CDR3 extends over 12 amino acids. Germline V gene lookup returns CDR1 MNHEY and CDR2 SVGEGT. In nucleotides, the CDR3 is TGTGCCAGCAGCCGACGTTTGACTGAAGCTTTCTTT. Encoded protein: CASSRRLTEAFF.

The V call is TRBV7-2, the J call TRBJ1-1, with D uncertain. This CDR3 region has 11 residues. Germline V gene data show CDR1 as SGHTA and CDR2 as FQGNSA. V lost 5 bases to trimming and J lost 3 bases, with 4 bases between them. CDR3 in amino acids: CASSRDTEAFF. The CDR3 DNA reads TGTGCCAGCAGCAGGGACACTGAAGCTTTCTTT.

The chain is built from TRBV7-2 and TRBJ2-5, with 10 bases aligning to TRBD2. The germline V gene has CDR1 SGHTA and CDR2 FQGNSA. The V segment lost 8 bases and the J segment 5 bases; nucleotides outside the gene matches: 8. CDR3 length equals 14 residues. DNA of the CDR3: TGTGCCAGCGAAGAGCGGGGGGGCCGGGAGACCCAGTACTTC. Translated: CASEERGGRETQYF.

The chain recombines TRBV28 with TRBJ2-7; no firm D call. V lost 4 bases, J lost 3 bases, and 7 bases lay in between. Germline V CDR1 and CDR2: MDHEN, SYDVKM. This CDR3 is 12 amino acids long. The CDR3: CASSSDFYEQYF. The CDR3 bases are TGTGCCAGCAGTTCAGATTTCTACGAGCAGTACTTC.

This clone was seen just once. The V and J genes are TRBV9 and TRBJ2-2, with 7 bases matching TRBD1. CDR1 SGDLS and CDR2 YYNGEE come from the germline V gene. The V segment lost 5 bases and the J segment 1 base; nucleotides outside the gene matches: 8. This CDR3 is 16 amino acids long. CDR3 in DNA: TGTGCCAGCAGTCGTAGGACAGGACTGAACACCGGGGAGCTGTTTTTT. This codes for CASSRRTGLNTGELFF.

CDR3 nucleotide sequence: TGTGCCAGCAGCATGGGGACTGAAGAGACCCAGTACTTC. It yields the protein CASSMGTEETQYF. The chain recombines TRBV7-3 with TRBJ2-5; possible D gene TRBD2, 6 bases. Germline CDR1 reads SGHTA; CDR2 reads FQGTGA. This CDR3 has 13 residues. Trimming took 5 bases from V and 3 from J, leaving 10 bases between them.

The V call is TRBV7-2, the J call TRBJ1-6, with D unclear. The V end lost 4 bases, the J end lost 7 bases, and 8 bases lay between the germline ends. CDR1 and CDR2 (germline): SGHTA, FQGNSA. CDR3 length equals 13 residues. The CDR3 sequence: CASSSNANSPLHF. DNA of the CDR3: TGTGCCAGCAGCTCCAATGCGAATTCACCCCTCCACTTT.

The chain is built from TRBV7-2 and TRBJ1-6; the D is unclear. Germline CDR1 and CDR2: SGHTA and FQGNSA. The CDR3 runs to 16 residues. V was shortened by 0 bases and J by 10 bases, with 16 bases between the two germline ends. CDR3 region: CASSLAVTHMESPLHF. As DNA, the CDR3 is TGTGCCAGCAGCTTAGCGGTTACCCATATGGAGTCACCCCTCCACTTT.

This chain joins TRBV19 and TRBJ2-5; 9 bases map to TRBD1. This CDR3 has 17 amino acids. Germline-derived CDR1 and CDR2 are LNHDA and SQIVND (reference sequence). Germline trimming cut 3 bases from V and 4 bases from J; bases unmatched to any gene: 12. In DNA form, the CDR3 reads TGTGCCAGTAGTATCACTTCCGGGACAGGGTCTCGAGAGACCCAGTACTTC. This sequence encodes CASSITSGTGSRETQYF.

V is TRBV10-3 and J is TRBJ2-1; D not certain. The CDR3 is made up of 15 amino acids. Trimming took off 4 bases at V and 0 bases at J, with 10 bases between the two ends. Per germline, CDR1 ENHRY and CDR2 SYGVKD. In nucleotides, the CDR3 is TGTGCCATCAGTGGACGGATTAGCTCCTACAATGAGCAGTTCTTC. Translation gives CAISGRISSYNEQFF.

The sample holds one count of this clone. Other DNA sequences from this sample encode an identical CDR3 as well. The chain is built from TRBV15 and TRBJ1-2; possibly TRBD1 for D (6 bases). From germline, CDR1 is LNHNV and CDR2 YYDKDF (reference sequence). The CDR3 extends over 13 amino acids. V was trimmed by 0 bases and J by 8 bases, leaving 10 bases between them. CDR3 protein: CATSRDAGDGYTF. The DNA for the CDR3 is TGTGCCACCAGCAGAGATGCAGGGGACGGCTACACCTTC.

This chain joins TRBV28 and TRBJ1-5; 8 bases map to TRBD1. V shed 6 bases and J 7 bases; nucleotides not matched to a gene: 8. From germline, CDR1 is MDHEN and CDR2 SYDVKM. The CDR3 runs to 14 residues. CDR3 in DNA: TGTGCCAGCAGGACAGGGGAGGGATACCAGCCCCAGCATTTT. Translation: CASRTGEGYQPQHF.

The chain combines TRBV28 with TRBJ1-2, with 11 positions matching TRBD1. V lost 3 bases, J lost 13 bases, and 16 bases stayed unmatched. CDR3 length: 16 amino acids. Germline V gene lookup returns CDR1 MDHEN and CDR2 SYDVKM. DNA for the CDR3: TGTGCCAGCAGTTTCGTTTACGCGCTGAGGACAGGGGGCATCACCTTC. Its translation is CASSFVYALRTGGITF.

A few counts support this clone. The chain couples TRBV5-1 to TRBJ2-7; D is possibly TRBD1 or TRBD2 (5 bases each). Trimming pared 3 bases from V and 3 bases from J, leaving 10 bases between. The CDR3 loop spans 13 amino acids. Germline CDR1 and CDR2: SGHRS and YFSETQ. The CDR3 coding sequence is TGCGCCAGCAGCTCTGGGACGGACTACGAGCAGTACTTC. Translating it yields CASSSGTDYEQYF.

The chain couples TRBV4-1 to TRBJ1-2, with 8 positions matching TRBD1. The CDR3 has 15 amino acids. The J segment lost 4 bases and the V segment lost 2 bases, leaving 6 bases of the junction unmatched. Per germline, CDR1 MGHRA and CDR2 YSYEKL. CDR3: CASSQWTGIFYGYTF. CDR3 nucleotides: TGCGCCAGCAGCCAATGGACAGGGATATTCTATGGCTACACCTTC.

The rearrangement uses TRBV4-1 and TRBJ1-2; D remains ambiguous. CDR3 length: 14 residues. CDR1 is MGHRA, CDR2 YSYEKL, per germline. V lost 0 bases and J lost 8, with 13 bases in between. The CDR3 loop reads CASSQDNSPGGYTF. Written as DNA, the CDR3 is TGCGCCAGCAGCCAAGACAACTCCCCGGGAGGCTACACCTTC.

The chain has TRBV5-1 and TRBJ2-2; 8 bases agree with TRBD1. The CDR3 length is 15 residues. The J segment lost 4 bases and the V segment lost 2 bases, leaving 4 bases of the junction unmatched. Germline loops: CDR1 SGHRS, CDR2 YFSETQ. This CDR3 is CASSFDQGATGELFF. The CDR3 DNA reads TGCGCCAGCAGCTTTGATCAGGGGGCCACCGGGGAGCTGTTTTTT.

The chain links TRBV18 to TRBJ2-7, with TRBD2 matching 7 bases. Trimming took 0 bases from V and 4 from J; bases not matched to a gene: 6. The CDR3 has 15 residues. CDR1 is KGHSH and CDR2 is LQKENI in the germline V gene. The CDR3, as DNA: TGTGCCAGCTCACCACCCGGGCGGGAGAAGTACGAGCAGTACTTC. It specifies CASSPPGREKYEQYF.

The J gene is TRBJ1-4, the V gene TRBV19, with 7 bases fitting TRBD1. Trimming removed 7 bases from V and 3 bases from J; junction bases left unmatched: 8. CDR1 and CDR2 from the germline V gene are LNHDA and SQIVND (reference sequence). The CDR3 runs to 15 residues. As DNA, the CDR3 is TGTGCCAGTACCAGAACGGGACAGTCTAATGAAAAACTGTTTTTT. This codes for CASTRTGQSNEKLFF.

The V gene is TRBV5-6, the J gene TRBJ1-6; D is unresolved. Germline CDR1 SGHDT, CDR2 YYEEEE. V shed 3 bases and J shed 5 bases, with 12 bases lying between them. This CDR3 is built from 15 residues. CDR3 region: CASSWSTPNNSPLHF. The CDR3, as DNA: TGTGCCAGCAGCTGGTCGACACCAAATAATTCACCCCTCCACTTT.